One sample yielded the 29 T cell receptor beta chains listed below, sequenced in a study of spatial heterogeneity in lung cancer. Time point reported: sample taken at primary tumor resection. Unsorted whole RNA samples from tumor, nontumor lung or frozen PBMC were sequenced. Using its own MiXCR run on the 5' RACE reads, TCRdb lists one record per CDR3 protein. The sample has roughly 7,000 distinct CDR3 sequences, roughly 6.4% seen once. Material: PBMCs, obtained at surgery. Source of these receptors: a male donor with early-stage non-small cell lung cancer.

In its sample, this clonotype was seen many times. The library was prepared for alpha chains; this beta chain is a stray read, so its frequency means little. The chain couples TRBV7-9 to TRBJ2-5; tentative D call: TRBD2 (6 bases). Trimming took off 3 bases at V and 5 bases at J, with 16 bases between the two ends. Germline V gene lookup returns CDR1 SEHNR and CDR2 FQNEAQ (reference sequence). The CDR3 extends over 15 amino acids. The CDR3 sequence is CASSLATGTGETQYF. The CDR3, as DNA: TGTGCCAGCAGCTTGGCAACCGGGACTGGGGAGACCCAGTACTTC.

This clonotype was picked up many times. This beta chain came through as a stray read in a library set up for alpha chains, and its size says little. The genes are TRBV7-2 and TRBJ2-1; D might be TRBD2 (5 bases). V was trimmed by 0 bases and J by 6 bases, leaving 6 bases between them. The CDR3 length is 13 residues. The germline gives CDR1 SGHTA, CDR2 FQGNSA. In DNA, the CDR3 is TGTGCCAGCAGCTTAGCTCGGGGCAATGAGCAGTTCTTC. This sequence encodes CASSLARGNEQFF.

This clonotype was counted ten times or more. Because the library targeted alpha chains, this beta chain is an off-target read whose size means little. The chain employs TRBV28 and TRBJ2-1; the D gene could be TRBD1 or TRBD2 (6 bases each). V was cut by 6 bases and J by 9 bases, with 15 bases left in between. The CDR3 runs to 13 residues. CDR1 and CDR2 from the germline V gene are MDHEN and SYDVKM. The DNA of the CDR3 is TGTGCCAGCAGGACTCAGGGGAGGAGTGAGCAGTTCTTC. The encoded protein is CASRTQGRSEQFF.

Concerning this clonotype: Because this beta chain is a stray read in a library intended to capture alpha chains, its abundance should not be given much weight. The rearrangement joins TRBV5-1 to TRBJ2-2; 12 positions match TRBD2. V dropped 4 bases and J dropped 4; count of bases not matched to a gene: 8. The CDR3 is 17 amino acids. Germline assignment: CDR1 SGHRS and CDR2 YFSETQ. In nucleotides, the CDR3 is TGCGCCAGCAGCGCGGGACTAGCGGGTCCCTCCACCGGGGAGCTGTTTTTT. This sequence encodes CASSAGLAGPSTGELFF.

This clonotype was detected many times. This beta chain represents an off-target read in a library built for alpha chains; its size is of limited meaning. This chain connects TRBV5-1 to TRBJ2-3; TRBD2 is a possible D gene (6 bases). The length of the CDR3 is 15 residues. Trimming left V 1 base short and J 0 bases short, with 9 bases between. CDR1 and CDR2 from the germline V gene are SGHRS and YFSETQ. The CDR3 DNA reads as TGCGCCAGCAGCTTGTCGGGAGTTAGCACAGATACGCAGTATTTT. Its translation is CASSLSGVSTDTQYF.

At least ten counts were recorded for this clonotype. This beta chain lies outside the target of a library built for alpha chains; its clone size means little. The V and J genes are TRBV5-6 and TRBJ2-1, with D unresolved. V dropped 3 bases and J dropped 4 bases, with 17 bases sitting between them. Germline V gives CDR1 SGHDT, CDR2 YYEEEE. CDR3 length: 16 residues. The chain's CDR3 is CASSSPPQHSYNEQFF. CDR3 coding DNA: TGTGCCAGCAGCTCGCCCCCCCAACACTCATACAATGAGCAGTTCTTC.

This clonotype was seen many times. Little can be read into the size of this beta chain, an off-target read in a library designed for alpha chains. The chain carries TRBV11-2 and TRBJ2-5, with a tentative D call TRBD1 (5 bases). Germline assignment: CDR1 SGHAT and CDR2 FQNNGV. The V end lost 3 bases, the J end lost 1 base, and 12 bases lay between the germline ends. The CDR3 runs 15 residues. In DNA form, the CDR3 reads TGTGCCAGCAGCTTCTTCGGGCAGGGCCAAGAGACCCAGTACTTC. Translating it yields CASSFFGQGQETQYF.

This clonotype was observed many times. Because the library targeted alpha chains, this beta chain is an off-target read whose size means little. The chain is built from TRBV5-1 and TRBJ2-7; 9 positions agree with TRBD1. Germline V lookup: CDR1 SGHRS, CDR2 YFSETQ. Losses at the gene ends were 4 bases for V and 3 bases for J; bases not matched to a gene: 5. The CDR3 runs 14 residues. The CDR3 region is CASSAGDRVYEQYF. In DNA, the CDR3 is TGCGCCAGCAGCGCTGGGGACAGGGTCTACGAGCAGTACTTC.

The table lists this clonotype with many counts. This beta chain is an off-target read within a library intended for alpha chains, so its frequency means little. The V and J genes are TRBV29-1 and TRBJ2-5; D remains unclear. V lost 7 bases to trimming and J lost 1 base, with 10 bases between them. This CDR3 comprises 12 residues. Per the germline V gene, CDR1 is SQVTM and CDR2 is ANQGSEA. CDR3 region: CSARRLQETQYF. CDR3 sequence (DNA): TGCAGCGCACGACGGCTCCAAGAGACCCAGTACTTC. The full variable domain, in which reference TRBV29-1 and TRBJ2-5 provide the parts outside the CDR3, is SAVISQKPSRDICQRGTSLTIQCQVDSQVTMMFWYRQQPGQSLTLIATANQGSEATYESGFVIDKFPISRPNLTFSTLTVSNMSPEDSSIYLCSARRLQETQYFGPGTRLLVL.

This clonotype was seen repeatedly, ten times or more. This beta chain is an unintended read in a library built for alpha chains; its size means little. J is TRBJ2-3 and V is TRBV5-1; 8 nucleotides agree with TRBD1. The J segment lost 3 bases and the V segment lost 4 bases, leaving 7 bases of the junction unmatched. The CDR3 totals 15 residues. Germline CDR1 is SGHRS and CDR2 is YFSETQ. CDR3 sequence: CASSHSDRVTDTQYF. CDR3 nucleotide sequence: TGCGCCAGCAGCCACTCGGACAGGGTTACAGATACGCAGTATTTT.

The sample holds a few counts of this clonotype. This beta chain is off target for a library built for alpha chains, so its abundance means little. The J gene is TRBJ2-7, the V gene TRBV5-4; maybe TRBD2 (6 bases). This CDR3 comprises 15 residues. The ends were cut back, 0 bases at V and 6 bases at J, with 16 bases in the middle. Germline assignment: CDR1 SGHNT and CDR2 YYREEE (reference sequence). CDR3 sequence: CASSLGGPGGAEQYF. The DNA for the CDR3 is TGTGCCAGCAGCTTGGGGGGTCCCGGAGGGGCCGAGCAGTACTTC.

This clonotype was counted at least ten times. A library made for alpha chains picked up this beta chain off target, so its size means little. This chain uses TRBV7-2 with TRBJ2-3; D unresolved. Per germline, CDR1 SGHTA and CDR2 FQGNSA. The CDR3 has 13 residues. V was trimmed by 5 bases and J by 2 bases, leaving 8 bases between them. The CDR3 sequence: CASSIENTDTQYF. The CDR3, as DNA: TGTGCCAGCAGCATCGAAAACACAGATACGCAGTATTTT.

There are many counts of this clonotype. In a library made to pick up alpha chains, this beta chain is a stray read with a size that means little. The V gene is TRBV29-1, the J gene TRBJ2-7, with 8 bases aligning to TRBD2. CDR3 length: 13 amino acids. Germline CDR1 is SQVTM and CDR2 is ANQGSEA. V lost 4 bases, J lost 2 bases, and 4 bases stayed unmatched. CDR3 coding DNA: TGCAGCGTTGCAACTAGCGGACCCTACGAGCAGTACTTC. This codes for CSVATSGPYEQYF.

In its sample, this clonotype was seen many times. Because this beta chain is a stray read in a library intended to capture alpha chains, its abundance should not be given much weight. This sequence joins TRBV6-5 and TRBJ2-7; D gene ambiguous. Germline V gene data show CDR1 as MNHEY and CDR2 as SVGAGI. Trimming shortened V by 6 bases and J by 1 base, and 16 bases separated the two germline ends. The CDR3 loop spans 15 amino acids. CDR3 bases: TGTGCCAGCAGCGCATTCCCAGAGACTTCCTACGAGCAGTACTTC. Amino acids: CASSAFPETSYEQYF.

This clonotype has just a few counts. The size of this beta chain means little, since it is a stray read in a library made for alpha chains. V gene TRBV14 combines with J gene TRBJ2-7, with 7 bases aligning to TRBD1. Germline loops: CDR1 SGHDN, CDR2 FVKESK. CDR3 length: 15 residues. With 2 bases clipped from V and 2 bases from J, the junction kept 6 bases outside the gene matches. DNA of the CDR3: TGTGCCAGCAGCCAAATGGGGACAGCCACCTACGAGCAGTACTTC. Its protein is CASSQMGTATYEQYF.

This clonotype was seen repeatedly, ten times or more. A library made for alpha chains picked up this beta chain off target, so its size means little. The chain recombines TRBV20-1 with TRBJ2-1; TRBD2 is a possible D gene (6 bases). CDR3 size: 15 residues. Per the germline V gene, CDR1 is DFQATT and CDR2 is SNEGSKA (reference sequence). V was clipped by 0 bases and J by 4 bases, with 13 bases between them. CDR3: CSARESGLVYNEQFF. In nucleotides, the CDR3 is TGCAGTGCTAGAGAGTCGGGACTCGTTTACAATGAGCAGTTCTTC.

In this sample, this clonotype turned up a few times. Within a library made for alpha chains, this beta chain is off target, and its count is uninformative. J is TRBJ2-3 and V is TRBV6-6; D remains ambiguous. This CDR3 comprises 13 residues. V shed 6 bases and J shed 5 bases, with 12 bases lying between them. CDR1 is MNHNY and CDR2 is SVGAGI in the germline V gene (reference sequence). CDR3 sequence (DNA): TGTGCCAGCAGCATAACTGGTGGAGATACGCAGTATTTT. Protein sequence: CASSITGGDTQYF.

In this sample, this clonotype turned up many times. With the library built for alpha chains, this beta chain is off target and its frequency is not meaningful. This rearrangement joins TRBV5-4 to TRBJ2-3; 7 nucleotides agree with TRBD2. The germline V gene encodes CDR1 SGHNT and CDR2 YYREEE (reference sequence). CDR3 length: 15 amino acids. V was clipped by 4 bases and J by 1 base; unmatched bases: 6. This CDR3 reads CASSAGGIGTDTQYF. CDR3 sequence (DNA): TGTGCCAGCAGCGCCGGGGGGATCGGCACAGATACGCAGTATTTT.

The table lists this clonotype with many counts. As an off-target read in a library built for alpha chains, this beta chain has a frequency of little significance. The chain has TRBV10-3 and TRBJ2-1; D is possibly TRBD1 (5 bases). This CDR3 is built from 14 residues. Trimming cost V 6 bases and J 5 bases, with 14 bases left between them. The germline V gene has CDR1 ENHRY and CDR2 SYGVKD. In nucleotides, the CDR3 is TGTGCCATCAGAATGGGGCACCTTAACAATGAGCAGTTCTTC. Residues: CAIRMGHLNNEQFF.

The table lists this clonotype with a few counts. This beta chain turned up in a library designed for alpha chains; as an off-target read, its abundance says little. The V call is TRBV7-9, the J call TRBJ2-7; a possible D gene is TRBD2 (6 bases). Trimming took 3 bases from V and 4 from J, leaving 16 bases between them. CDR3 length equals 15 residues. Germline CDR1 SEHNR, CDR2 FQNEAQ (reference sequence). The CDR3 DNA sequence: TGTGCCAGCAGCTTGCCGGGACTGGGGACGTACGAGCAGTACGTC. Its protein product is CASSLPGLGTYEQYV.

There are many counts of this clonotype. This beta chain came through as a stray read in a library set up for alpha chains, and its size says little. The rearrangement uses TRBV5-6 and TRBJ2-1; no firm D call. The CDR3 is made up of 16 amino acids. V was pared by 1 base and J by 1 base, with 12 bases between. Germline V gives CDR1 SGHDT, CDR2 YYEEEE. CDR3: CASSLREHFSYNEQFF. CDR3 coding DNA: TGTGCCAGCAGCTTGAGGGAACATTTTTCCTACAATGAGCAGTTCTTC.

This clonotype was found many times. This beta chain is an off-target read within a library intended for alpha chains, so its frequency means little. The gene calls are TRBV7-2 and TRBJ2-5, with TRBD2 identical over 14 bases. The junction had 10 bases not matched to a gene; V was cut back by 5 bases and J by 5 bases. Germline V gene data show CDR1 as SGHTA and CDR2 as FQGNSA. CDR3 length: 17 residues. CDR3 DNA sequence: TGTGCCAGCAGCCCGGGGACTAGCGGGAGAAATTTGGAGACCCAGTACTTC. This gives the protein CASSPGTSGRNLETQYF.

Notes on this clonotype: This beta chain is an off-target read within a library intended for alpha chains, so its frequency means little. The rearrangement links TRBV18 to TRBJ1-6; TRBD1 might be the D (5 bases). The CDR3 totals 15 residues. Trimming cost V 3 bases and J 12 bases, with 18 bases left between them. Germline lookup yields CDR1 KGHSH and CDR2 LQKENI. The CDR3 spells CASSPEGYGLGPLHF. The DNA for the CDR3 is TGTGCCAGCTCACCGGAGGGGTACGGCCTTGGACCCCTCCACTTT.

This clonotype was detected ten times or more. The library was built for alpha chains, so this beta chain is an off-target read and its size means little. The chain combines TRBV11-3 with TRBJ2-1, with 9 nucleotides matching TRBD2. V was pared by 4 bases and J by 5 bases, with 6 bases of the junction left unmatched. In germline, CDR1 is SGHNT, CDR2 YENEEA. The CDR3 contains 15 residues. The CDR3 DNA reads TGTGCCAGCAGCTCCCTAGCGGGGCCTAACAATGAGCAGTTCTTC. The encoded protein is CASSSLAGPNNEQFF.

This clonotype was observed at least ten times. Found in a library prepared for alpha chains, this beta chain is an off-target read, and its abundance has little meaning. CDR3 in DNA: TGTGCCAGCAGCCGTCAGCAGGCGATTGGGACAGATACGCAGTATTTT. This encodes CASSRQQAIGTDTQYF. The V call is TRBV6-5, the J call TRBJ2-3; D not resolved. Germline V gene lookup returns CDR1 MNHEY and CDR2 SVGAGI. This CDR3 region has 16 residues. V lost 6 bases and J 3 bases, leaving 19 bases between the germline ends.

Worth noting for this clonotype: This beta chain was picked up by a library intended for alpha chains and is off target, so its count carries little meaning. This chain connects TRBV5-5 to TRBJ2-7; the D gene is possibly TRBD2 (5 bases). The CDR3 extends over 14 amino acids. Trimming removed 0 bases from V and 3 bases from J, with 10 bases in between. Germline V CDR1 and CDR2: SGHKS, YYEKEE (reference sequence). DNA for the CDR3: TGTGCCAGCAGCTTGGAGGACTTTTACTACGAGCAGTACTTC. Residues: CASSLEDFYYEQYF.

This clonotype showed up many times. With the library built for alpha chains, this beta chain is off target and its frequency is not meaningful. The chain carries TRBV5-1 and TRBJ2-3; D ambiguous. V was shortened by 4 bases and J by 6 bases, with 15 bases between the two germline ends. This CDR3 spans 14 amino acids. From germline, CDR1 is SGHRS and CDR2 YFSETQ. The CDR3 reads CASSPTLPTDTQYF. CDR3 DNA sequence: TGCGCCAGCAGCCCCACCCTCCCGACGGATACGCAGTATTTT.

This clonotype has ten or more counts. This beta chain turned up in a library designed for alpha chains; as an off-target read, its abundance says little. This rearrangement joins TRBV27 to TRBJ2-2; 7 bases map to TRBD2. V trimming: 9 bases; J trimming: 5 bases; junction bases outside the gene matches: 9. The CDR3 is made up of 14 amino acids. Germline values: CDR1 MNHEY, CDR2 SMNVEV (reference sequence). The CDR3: CASKGLAETGELFF. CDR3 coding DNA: TGTGCCAGTAAGGGTCTAGCGGAAACCGGGGAGCTGTTTTTT.

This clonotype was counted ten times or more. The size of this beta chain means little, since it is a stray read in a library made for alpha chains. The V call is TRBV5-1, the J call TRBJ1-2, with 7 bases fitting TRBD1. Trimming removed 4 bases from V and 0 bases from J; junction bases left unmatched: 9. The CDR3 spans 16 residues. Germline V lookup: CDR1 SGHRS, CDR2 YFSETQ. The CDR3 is CASSPIDREANYGYTF. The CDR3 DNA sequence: TGCGCCAGCAGCCCGATTGACAGGGAAGCTAACTATGGCTACACCTTC.